The present T cell receptor beta chain was sequenced within a study of blood T cell repertoires in COVID-19. Per germline, CDR1 SGHDT and CDR2 YYEEEE. This CDR3 region has 15 residues. Between the trimmed V and J ends, which lost 4 bases and 3 bases, there was a span of 16 bases. Sequenced by immunoSEQ multiplex PCR; TCRdb stores in-frame clones only, minus some. This sample has under 200,000 clones, with roughly 88% found just once. Sequencing was done on a sample of peripheral blood. This clonotype was sampled from a woman aged 55-70 years with acute or convalescent COVID-19. V gene TRBV5-6 combines with J gene TRBJ2-5, with D possibly being TRBD1 (5 bases). The CDR3 DNA sequence: TGTGCCAGCAGCCCCCTAGGGGCAGGGAAAGAGACCCAGTACTTC. Translated: CASSPLGAGKETQYF.